This is a list of T cell receptor beta chains from one sample in a study of CD8 T cells in Susac syndrome. TCRdb used MiXCR to reprocess the immunoSEQ multiplex PCR reads, holding one entry per CDR3 protein. The data hold 85,000 to 95,000 distinct CDR3 sequences, with just under 95% observed a single time. The sample taken for sequencing was CD4+ T cells from PBMCs. Receptors were obtained from a human donor with Susac syndrome. Each CDR3 is given with its conserved first and last residue. A D gene is named only where the DNA matches it firmly. Clone size is not always given. Where it is, it says once, few, many or a class for expanded clones.

clone size	V gene	J gene	D gene	CDR3 length	CDR3 DNA	CDR3 protein
NA	TRBV5-4	TRBJ1-1	NA	12	TGTGCCAGCAGCAGACCCGACACTGAAGCTTTCTTT	CASSRPDTEAFF
NA	TRBV11-2	TRBJ1-6	TRBD1	16	TGTGCCAGCAGCCCCAAACAGACAGGGAGGAATTCACCCCTCCACTTT	CASSPKQTGRNSPLHF
once	TRBV7-2	TRBJ1-6	TRBD1	15	TGTGCCAGCAGCTTAAGCGACAGGGCAAGCTCACCCCTCCACTTT	CASSLSDRASSPLHF
NA	TRBV6-5	TRBJ2-7	TRBD1	14	TGTGCCAGCAGCAGGACAGGGGCGCCTTACGAGCAGTACTTC	CASSRTGAPYEQYF
NA	TRBV9	TRBJ2-5	TRBD1	13	TGTGCCAGCAGCGAACAGGGGTTGGCGACCCAGTACTTC	CASSEQGLATQYF
NA	TRBV4-3	TRBJ2-2	TRBD2	17	TGCGCCAGCAGCCAAGCTGGACTAGCGGGGAGCACCGGGGAGCTGTTTTTT	CASSQAGLAGSTGELFF
NA	TRBV28	TRBJ1-4	NA	14	TGTGCCAGCAGTTTGGGGGGTCCTGGTGAAAAACTGTTTTTT	CASSLGGPGEKLFF
NA	TRBV9	TRBJ2-3	TRBD1	17	TGTGCCAGCAGCGTAGTGAGGACAGGGGGGGCAGGAGATACGCAGTATTTT	CASSVVRTGGAGDTQYF
NA	TRBV15	TRBJ2-2	NA	15	TGTGCCACCAGCCCGAGGGGGGTTAACACCGGGGAGCTGTTTTTT	CATSPRGVNTGELFF
NA	TRBV5-5	TRBJ1-3	NA	17	TGTGCCAGCAGCTTGAGACAGGTTGCGGCCCCCGGGGACACCATATATTTT	CASSLRQVAAPGDTIYF
NA	TRBV7-8	TRBJ2-1	NA	13	TGTGCCAGCAGCTTAGCTCGACTTGGGGAGCAGTTCTTC	CASSLARLGEQFF
NA	TRBV30	TRBJ1-2	NA	11	TGTGCCTGGACGTCTAACTATGGCTACACCTTC	CAWTSNYGYTF
NA	TRBV19	TRBJ1-1	TRBD1	14	TGTGCCAGTATCTCGGACAGGGCGAACACTGAAGCTTTCTTT	CASISDRANTEAFF
NA	TRBV5-1	TRBJ2-7	NA	12	TGCGCCAGCAGCTTGACCGCCAACGAGCAGTACTTC	CASSLTANEQYF
NA	TRBV19	TRBJ2-7	TRBD1	14	TGTGCCAGTAGTATCGGGACAGGACCCTACGAGCAGTACTTC	CASSIGTGPYEQYF
NA	TRBV30	TRBJ1-1	NA	11	TGTGCCTGGAGTGCCAAGATTTCGGCTTTCTTT	CAWSAKISAFF
NA	TRBV15	TRBJ2-7	TRBD1	16	TGTGCCACCAGCAGATTACGGGGACAGGGAGACGACGAGCAGTACTTC	CATSRLRGQGDDEQYF
NA	TRBV29-1	TRBJ2-7	NA	13	TGCAGCGTTCTACAGGGACCCTCCTACGAGCAGTACTTC	CSVLQGPSYEQYF
NA	TRBV12-3/TRBV12-4	TRBJ2-3	TRBD2	12	TGTGCCAGCGGGGGGGGATCAGATACGCAGTATTTT	CASGGGSDTQYF
NA	TRBV5-4	TRBJ2-2	NA	14	TGTGCCAGCAGCTTTGCTCCTAACACCGGGGAGCTGTTTTTT	CASSFAPNTGELFF
NA	TRBV30	TRBJ2-2	TRBD2	15	TGTGCCTGGAGTCGCGGGGGGACGAACACCGGGGAGCTGTTTTTT	CAWSRGGTNTGELFF
NA	TRBV30	TRBJ2-7	NA	12	TGTGCCTGGGGACCCGAGAGCTACGAGCAGTACTTC	CAWGPESYEQYF
NA	TRBV15	TRBJ1-3	NA	15	TGTGCCACCAGGAAGGGGCCCAGCTCTGGAAACACCATATATTTT	CATRKGPSSGNTIYF
NA	TRBV9	TRBJ2-6	NA	14	TGTGCCAGCAGCGTAGACTTTGGGGCCAACGTCCTGACTTTC	CASSVDFGANVLTF
NA	TRBV6-2/TRBV6-3	TRBJ2-1	TRBD2	14	TGTGCCAGCAGCCGTAGCGGGGGGGATGGTGAGCAGTTCTTC	CASSRSGGDGEQFF
NA	TRBV19	TRBJ1-1	TRBD1	19	TGTGCCAGTAGTATAGATCGGGGACAGGGCAGAGGGATGAACACTGAAGCTTTCTTT	CASSIDRGQGRGMNTEAFF
NA	TRBV7-2	TRBJ2-1	TRBD2	15	TGTGCCAGCAGCTTAGATGGACTAGCGGGGGGGGAGCAGTTCTTC	CASSLDGLAGGEQFF
NA	TRBV9	TRBJ2-1	TRBD2	16	TGTGCCAGCAGCTCACCTTTAGCGGGGGGCAACAATGAGCAGTTCTTC	CASSSPLAGGNNEQFF
few	TRBV5-1	TRBJ2-3	NA	14	TGCGCCAGCAGCTTGGGGCAGAGCACAGATACGCAGTATTTT	CASSLGQSTDTQYF
once	TRBV2	TRBJ2-5	TRBD1	12	TGTGCCAGCAGGGGGGACAGTGAGACCCAGTACTTC	CASRGDSETQYF
NA	TRBV23-1	TRBJ2-6	NA	16	TGCGCCAGCAGTCAATCCAGGGCGGCTGGGGCCAACGTCCTGACTTTC	CASSQSRAAGANVLTF
NA	TRBV15	TRBJ1-1	TRBD1	14	TGTGCCACCAGCTACGGACAGGGGAACACTGAAGCTTTCTTT	CATSYGQGNTEAFF
NA	TRBV7-9	TRBJ1-1	NA	13	TGTGCCAGCAGCTCATCTTTTACAGATGAAGCTTTCTTT	CASSSSFTDEAFF
few	TRBV5-6	TRBJ2-7	NA	12	TGTGCCAGCAGCTTCCAGACCTACGAGCAGTACTTC	CASSFQTYEQYF
NA	TRBV24-1	TRBJ2-3	NA	12	TGTGCCACCAGTGATTTGGGAGATACGCAGTATTTT	CATSDLGDTQYF
NA	TRBV29-1	TRBJ2-7	TRBD1	14	TGCAGCGTTGAGAGACAGGGGGGCGGAGGAGAGCAGTACTTC	CSVERQGGGGEQYF
NA	TRBV30	TRBJ1-2	NA	13	TGTGCCTGGAGACAGCAGGGCGCCTATGGCTACACCTTC	CAWRQQGAYGYTF
NA	TRBV10-3	TRBJ1-2	TRBD1	14	TGTGCCAGCCGACAGGGTGAGAGCAGCTATGGCTACACCTTC	CASRQGESSYGYTF
NA	TRBV30	TRBJ2-3	TRBD1	11	TGTGCCTGGAGCACTGGGACAGGACGGGATTTT	CAWSTGTGRDF
once	TRBV10-3	TRBJ2-5	NA	14	TGTGCCATCAGTGACACGCGGGGCGGAGAGACCCAGTACTTC	CAISDTRGGETQYF
NA	TRBV5-1	TRBJ1-2	NA	15	TGCGCCAGCAGCTTGGAGATGGGCAGAAACTATGGCTACACCTTC	CASSLEMGRNYGYTF
NA	TRBV10-3	TRBJ2-7	NA	13	TGTGCCATCAGTGAGGTGGGCGACTACGAGCAGTACTTC	CAISEVGDYEQYF
NA	TRBV20-1	TRBJ2-3	NA	15	TGCAGTGCTAGCGATAACAGGGTTAGCACAGATACGCAGTATTTT	CSASDNRVSTDTQYF
NA	TRBV5-1	TRBJ2-1	NA	14	TGCGCCAGCAGCTTGGCTAGCGCCGGTAATGAGCAGTTCTTC	CASSLASAGNEQFF
NA	TRBV3-1	TRBJ2-7	NA	14	TGTGCCAGCAGCCAAATGGCGGACTCCTACGAGCAGTACTTC	CASSQMADSYEQYF
NA	TRBV6-6	TRBJ1-5	NA	16	TGTGCCAGCAGCATCACAGTCCCCATGGGTTATCAGCCCCAGCATTTT	CASSITVPMGYQPQHF